This TCR beta chain comes out of a study of T cells in Graves' hyperthyroidism and ophthalmopathy. Findings and limits, study-wide: Blood samples included most of the expanded thyroid clonotypes exceeding 0.001.

Looked up from germline, CDR1 is LNHNV and CDR2 is YYDKDF (reference sequence). V was trimmed by 5 bases and J by 1 base, leaving 27 bases between them. The CDR3 loop spans 21 amino acids. Stable hyperthyroidism: no ophthalmopathy progression over 18 months of follow-up. More than 9.5 ml fresh peripheral blood yielded the PBMCs. The CDR3 regions of TCR beta were amplified from RNA transcripts. The primer set for the first-round RT-PCR of the TCR CDR3 was HTBI. TCRdb itself ran the multiplex PCR reads through MiXCR, one entry per CDR3 protein. Among about 350,000 distinct CDR3 sequences listed, roughly 14% were seen once. A word on this clonotype: Its matching antigen is unknown.

The sample taken for sequencing was blood. This TCR was recovered from a woman aged 25-40 years with Graves' hyperthyroidism. This chain connects TRBV15 to TRBJ2-6, with D tentatively TRBD1 (6 bases). The CDR3 DNA is TGTGCCACCAGCGTAAACGCCCACAGGGCGACAATACTATCTGGGGCCAACGTCCTGACTTTC. Translation gives CATSVNAHRATILSGANVLTF.